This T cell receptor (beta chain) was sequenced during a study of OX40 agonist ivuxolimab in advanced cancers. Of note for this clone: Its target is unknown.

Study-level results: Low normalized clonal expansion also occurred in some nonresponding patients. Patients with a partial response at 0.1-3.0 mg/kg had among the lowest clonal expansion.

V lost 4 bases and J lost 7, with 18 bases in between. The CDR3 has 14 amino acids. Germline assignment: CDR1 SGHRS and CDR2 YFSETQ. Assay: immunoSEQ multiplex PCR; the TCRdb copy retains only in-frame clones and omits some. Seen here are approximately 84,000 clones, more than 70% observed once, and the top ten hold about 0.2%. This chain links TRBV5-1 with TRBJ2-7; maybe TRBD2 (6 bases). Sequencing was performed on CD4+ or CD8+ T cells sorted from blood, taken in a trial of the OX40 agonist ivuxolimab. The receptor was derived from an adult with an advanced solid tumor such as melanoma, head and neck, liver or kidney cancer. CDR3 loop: CASSPGTPFQEQYF. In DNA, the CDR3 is TGCGCCAGCAGCCCGGGGACTCCTTTTCAGGAGCAGTACTTC.